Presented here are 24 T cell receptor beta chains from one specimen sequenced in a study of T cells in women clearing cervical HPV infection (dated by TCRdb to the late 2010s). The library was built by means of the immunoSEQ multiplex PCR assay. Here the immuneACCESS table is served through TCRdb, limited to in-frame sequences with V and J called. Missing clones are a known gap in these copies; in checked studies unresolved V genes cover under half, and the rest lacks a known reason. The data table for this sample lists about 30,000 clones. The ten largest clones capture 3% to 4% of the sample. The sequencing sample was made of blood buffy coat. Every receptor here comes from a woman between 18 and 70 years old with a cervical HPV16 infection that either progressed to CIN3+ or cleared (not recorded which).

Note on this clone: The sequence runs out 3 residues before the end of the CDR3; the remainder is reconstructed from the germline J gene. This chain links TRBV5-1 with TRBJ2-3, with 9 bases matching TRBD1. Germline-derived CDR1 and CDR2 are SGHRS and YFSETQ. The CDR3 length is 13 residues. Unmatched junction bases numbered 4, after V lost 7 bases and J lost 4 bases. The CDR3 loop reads CASGDRASDTQYF. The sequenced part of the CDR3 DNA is TGCGCCAGCGGGGACAGGGCTTCAGATACG.

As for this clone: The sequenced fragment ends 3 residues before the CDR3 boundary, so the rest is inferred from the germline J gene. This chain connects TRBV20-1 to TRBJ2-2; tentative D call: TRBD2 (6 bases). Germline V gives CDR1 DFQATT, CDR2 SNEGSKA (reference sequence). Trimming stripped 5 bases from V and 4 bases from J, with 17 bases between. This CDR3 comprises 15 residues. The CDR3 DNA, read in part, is TGCAGTGCTCTCTCGGGGGAATTCGGCACCGGGGAG. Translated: CSALSGEFGTGE. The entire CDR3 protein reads CSALSGEFGTGELFF.

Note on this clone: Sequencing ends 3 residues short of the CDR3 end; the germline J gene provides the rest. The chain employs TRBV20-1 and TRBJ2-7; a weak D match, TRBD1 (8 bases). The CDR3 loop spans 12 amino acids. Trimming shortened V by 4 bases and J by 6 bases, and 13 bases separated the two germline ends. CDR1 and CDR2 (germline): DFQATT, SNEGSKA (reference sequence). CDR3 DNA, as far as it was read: TGCAGTGCTATACAGGGGGGGCTCGAG. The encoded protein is CSAIQGGLE. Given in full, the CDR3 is CSAIQGGLEQYF.

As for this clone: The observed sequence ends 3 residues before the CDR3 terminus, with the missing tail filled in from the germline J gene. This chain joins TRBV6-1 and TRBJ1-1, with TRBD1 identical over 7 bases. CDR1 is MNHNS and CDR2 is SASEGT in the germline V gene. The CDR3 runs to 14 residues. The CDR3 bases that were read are TGTGCCAGCAGTGAGAGACAGGGACGTGGGGAA. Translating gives CASSERQGRGE. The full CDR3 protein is CASSERQGRGEAFF.

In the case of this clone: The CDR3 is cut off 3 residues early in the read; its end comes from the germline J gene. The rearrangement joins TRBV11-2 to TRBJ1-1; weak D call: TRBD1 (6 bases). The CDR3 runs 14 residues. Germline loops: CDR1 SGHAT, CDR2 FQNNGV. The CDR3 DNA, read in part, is TGTGCCAGCAGCTTAGTTAAAGGGGGTCGGCGA. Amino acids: CASSLVKGGRR. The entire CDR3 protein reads CASSLVKGGRRAFF.

The CDR3 bases that were read are TGCAGTGCTCGTGGGGTGAATGGCGGGGGGTACAATGAG. Its protein is CSARGVNGGGYNE. The whole CDR3 region reads CSARGVNGGGYNEQFF. V usage is TRBV20-1 and J usage is TRBJ2-1; 8 bases align to TRBD2. The read ends 3 residues early relative to the CDR3; the germline J gene fills the gap. The CDR3 sequence is 16 residues long. V shed 5 bases, J shed 4 bases, and the junction held 13 bases outside the gene matches. CDR1 and CDR2 from the germline V gene are DFQATT and SNEGSKA (reference sequence).

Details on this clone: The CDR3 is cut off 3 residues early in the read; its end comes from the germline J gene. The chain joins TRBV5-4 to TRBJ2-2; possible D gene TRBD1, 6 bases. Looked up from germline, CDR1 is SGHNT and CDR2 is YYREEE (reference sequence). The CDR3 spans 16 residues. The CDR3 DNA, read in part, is TGTGCCAGCAGCTTGTACACAGGGCTCAGGCGTTCACCG. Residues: CASSLYTGLRRSP. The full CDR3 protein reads CASSLYTGLRRSPLFF.

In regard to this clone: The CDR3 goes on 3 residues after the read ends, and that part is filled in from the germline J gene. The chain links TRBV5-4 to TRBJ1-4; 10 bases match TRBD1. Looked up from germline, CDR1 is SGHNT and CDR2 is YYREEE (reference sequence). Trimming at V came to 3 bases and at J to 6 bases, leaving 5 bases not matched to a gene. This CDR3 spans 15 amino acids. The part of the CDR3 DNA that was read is TGTGCCAGCAGCTCTATTGGACAGGGGGATGAAAAA. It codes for CASSSIGQGDEK. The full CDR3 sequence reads CASSSIGQGDEKLFF.

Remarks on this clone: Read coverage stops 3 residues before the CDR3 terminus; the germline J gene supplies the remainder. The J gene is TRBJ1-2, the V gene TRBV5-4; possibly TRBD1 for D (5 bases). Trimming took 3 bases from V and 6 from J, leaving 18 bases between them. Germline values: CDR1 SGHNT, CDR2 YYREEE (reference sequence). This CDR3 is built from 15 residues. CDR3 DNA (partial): TGTGCCAGCAGCTCAGGGATTCGGATCGGTAATGGC. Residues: CASSSGIRIGNG. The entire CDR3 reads CASSSGIRIGNGYTF.

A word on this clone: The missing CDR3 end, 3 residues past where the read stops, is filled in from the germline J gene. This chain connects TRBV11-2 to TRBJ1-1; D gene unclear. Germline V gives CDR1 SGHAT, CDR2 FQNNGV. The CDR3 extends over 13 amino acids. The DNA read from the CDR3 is TGTGCCAGCAGCTTATTGGGCGTCCCCGAA. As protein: CASSLLGVPE. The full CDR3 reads CASSLLGVPEAFF.

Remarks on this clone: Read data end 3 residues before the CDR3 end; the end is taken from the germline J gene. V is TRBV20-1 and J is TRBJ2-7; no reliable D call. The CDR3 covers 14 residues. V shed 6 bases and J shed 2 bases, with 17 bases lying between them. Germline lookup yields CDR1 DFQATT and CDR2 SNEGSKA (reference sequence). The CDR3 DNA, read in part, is TGCAGTGCGTCCCGTCGGTCCGTGACCTACGAG. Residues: CSASRRSVTYE. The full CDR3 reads CSASRRSVTYEQYF.

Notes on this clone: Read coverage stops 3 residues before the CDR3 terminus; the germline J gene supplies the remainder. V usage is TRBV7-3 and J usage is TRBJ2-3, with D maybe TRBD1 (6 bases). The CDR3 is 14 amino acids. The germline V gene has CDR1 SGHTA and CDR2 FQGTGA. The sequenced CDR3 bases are TGTGCCAGCAGCCGAACAGGGTTCGGAGAGACG. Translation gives CASSRTGFGET. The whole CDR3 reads CASSRTGFGETQYF.

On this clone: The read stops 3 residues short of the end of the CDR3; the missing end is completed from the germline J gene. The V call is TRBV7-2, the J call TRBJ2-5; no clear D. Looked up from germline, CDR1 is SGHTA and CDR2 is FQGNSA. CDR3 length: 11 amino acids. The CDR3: CASSLMATQYF. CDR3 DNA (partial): TGTGCCAGCAGCTTGATGGCTACC.

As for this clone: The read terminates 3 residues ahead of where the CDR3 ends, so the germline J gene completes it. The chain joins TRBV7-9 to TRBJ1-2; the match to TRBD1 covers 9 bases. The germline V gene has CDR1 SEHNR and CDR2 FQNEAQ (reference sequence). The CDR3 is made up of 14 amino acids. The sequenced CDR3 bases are TGTGCCAGCAGCTCGGGGACAGGGTCCTACGAC. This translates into CASSSGTGSYD. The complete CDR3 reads CASSSGTGSYDYTF.

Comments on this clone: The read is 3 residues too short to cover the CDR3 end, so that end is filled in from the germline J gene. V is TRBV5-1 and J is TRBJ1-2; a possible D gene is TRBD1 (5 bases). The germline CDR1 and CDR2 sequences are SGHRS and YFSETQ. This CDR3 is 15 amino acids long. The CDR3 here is CASNPRVSTSYDYTF. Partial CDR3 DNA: TGCGCCAGCAACCCCAGGGTCTCAACCTCCTACGAC.

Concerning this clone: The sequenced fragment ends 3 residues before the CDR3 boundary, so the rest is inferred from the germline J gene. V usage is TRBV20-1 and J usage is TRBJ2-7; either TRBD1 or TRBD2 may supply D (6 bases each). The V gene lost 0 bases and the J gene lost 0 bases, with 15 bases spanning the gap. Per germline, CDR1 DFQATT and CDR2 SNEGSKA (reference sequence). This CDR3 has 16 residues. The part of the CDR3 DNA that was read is TGCAGTGCTAGAGACCCCGGCGGGACACGCTCCTACGAG. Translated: CSARDPGGTRSYE. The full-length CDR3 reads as CSARDPGGTRSYEQYF.

Partial CDR3 DNA: TGCAGTGACCTCTTACTAGTCCTTTGCACAGATACG. It specifies CSDLLLVLCTDT. The full CDR3 sequence reads CSDLLLVLCTDTQYF. V usage is TRBV20-1 and J usage is TRBJ2-3, with a possible D match to TRBD2 (5 bases). The read terminates 3 residues ahead of where the CDR3 ends, so the germline J gene completes it. There are 15 residues in the CDR3. Trimming took 7 bases from V and 1 from J, leaving 18 bases between them. From germline, CDR1 is DFQATT and CDR2 SNEGSKA (reference sequence).

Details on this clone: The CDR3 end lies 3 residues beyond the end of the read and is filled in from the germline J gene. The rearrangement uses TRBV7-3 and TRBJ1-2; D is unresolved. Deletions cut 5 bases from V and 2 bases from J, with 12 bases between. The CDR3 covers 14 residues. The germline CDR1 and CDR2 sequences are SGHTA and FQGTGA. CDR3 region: CASSQEPVNYGYTF. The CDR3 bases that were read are TGTGCCAGCAGCCAAGAGCCGGTGAACTATGGC.

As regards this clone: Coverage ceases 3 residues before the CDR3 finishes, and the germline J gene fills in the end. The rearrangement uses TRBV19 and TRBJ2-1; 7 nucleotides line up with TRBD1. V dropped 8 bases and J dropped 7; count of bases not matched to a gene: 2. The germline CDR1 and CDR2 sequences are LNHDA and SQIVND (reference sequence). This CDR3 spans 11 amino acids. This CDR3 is CASRQGNEQFF. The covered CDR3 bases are TGTGCCAGTCGACAGGGAAATGAG.

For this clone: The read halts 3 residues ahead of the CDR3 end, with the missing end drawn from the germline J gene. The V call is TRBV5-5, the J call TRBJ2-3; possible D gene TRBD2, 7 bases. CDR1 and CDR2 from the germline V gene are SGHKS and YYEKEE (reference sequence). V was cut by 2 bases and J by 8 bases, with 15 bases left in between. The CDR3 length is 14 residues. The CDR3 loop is CASSLGGGLATQYF. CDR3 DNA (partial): TGTGCCAGCAGCTTAGGGGGGGGGCTTGCTACG. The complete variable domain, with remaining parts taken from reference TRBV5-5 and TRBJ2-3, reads DAGVTQSPTHLIKTRGQQVTLRCSPISGHKSVSWYQQVLGQGPQFIFQYYEKEERGRGNFPDRFSARQFPNYSSELNVNALLLGDSALYLCASSLGGGLATQYFGPGTRLTVL.

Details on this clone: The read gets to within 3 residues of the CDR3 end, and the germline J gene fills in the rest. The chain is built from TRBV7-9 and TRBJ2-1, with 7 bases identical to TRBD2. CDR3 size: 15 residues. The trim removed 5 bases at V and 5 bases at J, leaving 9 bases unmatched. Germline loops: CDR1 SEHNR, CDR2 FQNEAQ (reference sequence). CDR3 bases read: TGTGCCAGCAGCCCCCGGGACTATCATAACAATGAG. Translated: CASSPRDYHNNE. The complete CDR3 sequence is CASSPRDYHNNEQFF.

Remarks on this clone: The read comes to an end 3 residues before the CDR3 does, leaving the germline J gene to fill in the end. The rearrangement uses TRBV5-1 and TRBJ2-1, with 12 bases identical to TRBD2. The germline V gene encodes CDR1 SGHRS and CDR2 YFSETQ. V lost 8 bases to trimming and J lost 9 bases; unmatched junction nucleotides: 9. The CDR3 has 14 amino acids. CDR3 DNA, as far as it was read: TGCGCCAGTAGTCTAGCGGGGGGGCCCGTTGAG. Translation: CASSLAGGPVE. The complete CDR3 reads CASSLAGGPVEQFF.

The part of the CDR3 DNA that was read is TGTGCCAGCAGCTCAAGTTTCGTACAGAGAAACATT. Its translation: CASSSSFVQRNI. The full CDR3 reads CASSSSFVQRNIQYF. This chain uses TRBV11-2 with TRBJ2-4; D gene unclear. The sequence runs out 3 residues before the end of the CDR3; the remainder is reconstructed from the germline J gene. Germline CDR1 SGHAT, CDR2 FQNNGV. This CDR3 is built from 15 residues. Trimming pared 4 bases from V and 6 bases from J, leaving 16 bases between.

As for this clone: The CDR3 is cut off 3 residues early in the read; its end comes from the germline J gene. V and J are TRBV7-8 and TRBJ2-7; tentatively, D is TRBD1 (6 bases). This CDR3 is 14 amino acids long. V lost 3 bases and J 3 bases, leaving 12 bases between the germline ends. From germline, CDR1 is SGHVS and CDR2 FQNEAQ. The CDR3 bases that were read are TGTGCCAGCAGCTTGGTTGGGGGCGGCTACGAG. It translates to CASSLVGGGYE. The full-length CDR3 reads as CASSLVGGGYEQYF. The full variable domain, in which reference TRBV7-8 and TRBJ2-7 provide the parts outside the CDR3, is GAGVSQSPRYKVAKRGQDVALRCDPISGHVSLFWYQQALGQGPEFLTYFQNEAQLDKSGLPSDRFFAERPEGSVSTLKIQRTQQEDSAVYLCASSLVGGGYEQYFGPGTRLTVT.